This TCR beta chain stems from a study of prognosis after radiotherapy for stage I lung cancer. About the research overall: The study enrolled about 13 men and 5 or 6 women as patients, aged roughly 50 to 84 with a median of nearly 75 years.

Germline CDR1 and CDR2: SEHNR and FQNEAQ (reference sequence). Trimming took 5 bases from V and 5 from J; bases not matched to a gene: 9. This CDR3 spans 16 amino acids. CDR3 of TCR beta was amplified from genomic DNA via a two-round multiplex PCR. For every TRBV and TRBJ gene, a specific primer was used in first-round PCR. One entry per CDR3 protein results from TCRdb running MiXCR on the multiplex PCR reads. The table lists 50,000 or so distinct CDR3 sequences, less than 35% of them singletons. This receptor was taken from a donor over 45 with non-small cell lung cancer. The sequencing used PBMCs, collected before or after stereotactic body radiation therapy (not recorded which). The chain joins TRBV7-9 to TRBJ1-4; 9 positions agree with TRBD1. The CDR3 loop reads CASSRTYGTGNEKLFF. DNA for the CDR3: TGTGCCAGCAGCAGAACTTACGGGACAGGGAATGAAAAACTGTTTTTT.